This TCR beta chain was documented in a study of vaccination and CD4 T cells after COVID-19. Treatment specified: roughly 10-day PBMC culture with coronavirus spike peptide pools or control peptides (ViraFEST assay). This clonotype was recorded only once. The antigen remains undetermined. The CDR3 contains 15 residues. Trimming cost V 3 bases and J 7 bases; bases outside gene matches: 6. Germline CDR1 is DFQATT and CDR2 is SNEGSKA (reference sequence). Sequenced with the Oncomine TCR Beta short-read assay was DNA taken from cultured CD4+ T cells. TCRdb used MiXCR to reprocess the PCR reads, holding one entry per CDR3 protein. The sample yields 10,000 to 13,000 distinct CDR3 sequences, under 85% seen once.

The J gene is TRBJ2-3, the V gene TRBV20-1, with TRBD2 matching over 14 bases. This clonotype was sampled from a human donor who had recovered from COVID-19. Material for sequencing was CD4+ T cells from blood, cultured in vitro. CDR3 DNA sequence: TGCAGTGCTAGCGGACTAGCGGGAGGTGGAAATACGCAGTATTTT. Protein sequence: CSASGLAGGGNTQYF.